This T cell receptor beta chain was obtained from a study of Graves' ophthalmopathy and Graves' hyperthyroidism. From RNA, the CDR3 regions of TCR beta chains were amplified and sequenced. HTBI-primed RT-PCR formed the first round, and a multiplex PCR formed the second. MiXCR, applied by TCRdb to the multiplex PCR reads, yields one record per CDR3 protein. There are a few hundred thousand distinct CDR3 sequences in the sample; around 18% occur only once, and roughly 1.4% lies in the top ten. Patients were excluded if they had other autoimmune diseases or uncontrolled infections, and likewise if pregnancy or lactation applied. In this sample, this clonotype turned up many times. Sequencing input: peripheral blood. The sequence derives from a woman younger than 30 with Graves' ophthalmopathy.

CDR3 loop: CASSPGTSGGGQYF. The CDR3 DNA sequence: TGTGCCAGCAGTCCCGGGACTAGCGGAGGAGGGCAGTACTTC. The chain links TRBV28 to TRBJ2-7; 11 bases fit TRBD2. Per germline, CDR1 MDHEN and CDR2 SYDVKM. With 5 bases clipped from V and 9 bases from J, the junction kept 9 bases outside the gene matches. The CDR3 is made up of 14 amino acids.